The source of this T cell receptor beta chain is a study of Graves' ophthalmopathy and Graves' hyperthyroidism. In the case of this clonotype: A read error is possible here, since a much larger clone lies one base away.

Transcripts of RNA were the source for amplifying TCR beta CDR3 regions. Following a first-round RT-PCR that used HTBI primers, a second-round multiplex PCR was carried out. MiXCR, applied by TCRdb to the multiplex PCR reads, yields one record per CDR3 protein. The sample lists over a million distinct CDR3 sequences, about two fifths occurring once. Other autoimmune diseases, uncontrolled infections, pregnancy or lactation led to the exclusion of patients. V was trimmed by 8 bases and J by 1 base, leaving 23 bases between them. There are 17 residues in the CDR3. Germline lookup yields CDR1 SGHTA and CDR2 FQGNSA.

Material for sequencing was peripheral blood or thyroid tissue (not recorded which). The receptor comes from an adult man with Graves' hyperthyroidism. The chain employs TRBV7-2 and TRBJ1-1; D is unresolved. The CDR3 loop reads CASGPTFGRHSNTEAFF. The CDR3 bases are TGTGCCAGCGGCCCAACCTTTGGGAGACATTCGAACACTGAAGCTTTCTTT.